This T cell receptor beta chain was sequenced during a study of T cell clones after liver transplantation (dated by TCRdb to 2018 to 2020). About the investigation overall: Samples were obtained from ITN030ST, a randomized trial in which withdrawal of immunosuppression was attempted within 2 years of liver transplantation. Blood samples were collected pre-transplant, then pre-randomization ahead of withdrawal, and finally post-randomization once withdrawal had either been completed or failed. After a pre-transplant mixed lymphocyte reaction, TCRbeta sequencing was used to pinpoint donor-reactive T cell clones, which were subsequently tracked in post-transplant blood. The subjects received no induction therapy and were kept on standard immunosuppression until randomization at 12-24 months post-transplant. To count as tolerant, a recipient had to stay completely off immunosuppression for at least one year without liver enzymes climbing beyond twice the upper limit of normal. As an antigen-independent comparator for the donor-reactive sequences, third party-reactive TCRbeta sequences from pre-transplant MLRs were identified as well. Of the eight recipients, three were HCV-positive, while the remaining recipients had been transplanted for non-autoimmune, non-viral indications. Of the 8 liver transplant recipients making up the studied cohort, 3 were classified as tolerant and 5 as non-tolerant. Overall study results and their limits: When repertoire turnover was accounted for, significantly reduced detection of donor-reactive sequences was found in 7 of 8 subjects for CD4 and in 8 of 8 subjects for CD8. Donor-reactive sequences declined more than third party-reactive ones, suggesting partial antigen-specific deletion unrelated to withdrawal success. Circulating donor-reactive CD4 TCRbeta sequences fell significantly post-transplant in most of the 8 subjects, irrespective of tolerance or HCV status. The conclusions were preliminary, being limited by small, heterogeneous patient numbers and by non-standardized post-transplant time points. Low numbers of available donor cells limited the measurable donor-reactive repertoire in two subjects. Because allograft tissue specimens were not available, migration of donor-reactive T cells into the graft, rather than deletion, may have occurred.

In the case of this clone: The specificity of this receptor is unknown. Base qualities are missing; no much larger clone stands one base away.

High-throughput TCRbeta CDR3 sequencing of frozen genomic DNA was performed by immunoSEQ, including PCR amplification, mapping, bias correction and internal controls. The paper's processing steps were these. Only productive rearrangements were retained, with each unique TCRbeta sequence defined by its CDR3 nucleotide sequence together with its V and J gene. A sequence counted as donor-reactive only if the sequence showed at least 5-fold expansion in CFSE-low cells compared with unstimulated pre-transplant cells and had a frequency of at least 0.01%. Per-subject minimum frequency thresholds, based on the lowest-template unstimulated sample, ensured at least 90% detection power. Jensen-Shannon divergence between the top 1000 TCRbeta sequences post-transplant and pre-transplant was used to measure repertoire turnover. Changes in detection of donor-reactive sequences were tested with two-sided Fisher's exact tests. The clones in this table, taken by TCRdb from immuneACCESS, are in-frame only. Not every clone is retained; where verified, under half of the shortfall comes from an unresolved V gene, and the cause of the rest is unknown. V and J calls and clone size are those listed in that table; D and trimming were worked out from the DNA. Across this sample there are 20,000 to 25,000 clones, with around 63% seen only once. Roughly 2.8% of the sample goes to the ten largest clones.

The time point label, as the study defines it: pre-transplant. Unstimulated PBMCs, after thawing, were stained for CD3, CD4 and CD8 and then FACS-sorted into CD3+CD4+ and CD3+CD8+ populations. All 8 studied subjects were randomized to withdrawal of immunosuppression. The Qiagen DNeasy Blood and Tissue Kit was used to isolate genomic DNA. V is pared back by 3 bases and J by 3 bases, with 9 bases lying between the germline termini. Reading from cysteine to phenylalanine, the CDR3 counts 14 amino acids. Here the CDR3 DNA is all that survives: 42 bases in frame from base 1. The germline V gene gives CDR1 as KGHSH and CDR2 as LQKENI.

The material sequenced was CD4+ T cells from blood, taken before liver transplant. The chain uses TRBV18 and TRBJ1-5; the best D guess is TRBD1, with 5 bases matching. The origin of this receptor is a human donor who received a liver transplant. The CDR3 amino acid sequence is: CASSPGVTNQPQHF. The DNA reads TGTGCCAGCTCACCGGGGGTTACCAATCAGCCCCAGCATTTT.